The T cell receptor beta chain described here comes from a study of blood T cell repertoires in COVID-19. Study information: The origin of the acute and convalescent COVID-19 samples was the United States, Italy and Spain. From T cells, B-cell-depleted T cells, or PBMCs came the material, which was cDNA or gDNA.

Sequenced by immunoSEQ multiplex PCR; TCRdb stores in-frame clones only, minus some. This sample has about 130,000 clones, with 70% to 85% found just once. V trimming: 8 bases; J trimming: 6 bases; junction bases outside the gene matches: 9. Germline CDR1 MNHEY, CDR2 SVGAGI. The CDR3 has 13 amino acids. What was sequenced was peripheral blood. The chain uses TRBV6-5 and TRBJ2-7; 8 bases map to TRBD1. The clonotype originates from a woman aged 45-59 years with acute or convalescent COVID-19. The CDR3 coding sequence is TGTGCCAGCGCTTCACAGGGGGGCTCCGAGCAGTACTTC. As protein: CASASQGGSEQYF.